The 14 T cell receptor beta chains presented below share a single source sample, sequenced in a study of blood T cell repertoires in COVID-19. The protocol was immunoSEQ multiplex PCR, while the TCRdb copy is restricted to in-frame clones and leaves out a portion. Of roughly 240,000 clones listed, about 80% were seen once; the top ten hold about 3.8%. Sequencing was performed on PBMCs or T cells enriched from blood (not recorded which). The receptors were gathered from a woman in her 40s who had been exposed to COVID-19.

The J gene is TRBJ2-5, the V gene TRBV2; 8 positions agree with TRBD2. This CDR3 region has 14 residues. CDR1 SNHLY and CDR2 FYNNEI come from the germline V gene. V lost 4 bases and J lost 4; bases outside the gene matches: 5. CDR3 DNA sequence: TGTGCCAGCAGTGTCGGGGGGGCGGGAGAGACCCAGTACTTC. Translation: CASSVGGAGETQYF.

The rearrangement uses TRBV28 and TRBJ1-2; TRBD1 aligns across 12 bases. The germline V gene has CDR1 MDHEN and CDR2 SYDVKM. V was clipped by 8 bases and J by 4 bases; unmatched bases: 14. CDR3 length equals 17 residues. The CDR3 bases are TGTGCCAGCGCCAGAGCGGGGACAGGGGGCGCGTTCTATGGCTACACCTTC. Translated, it gives CASARAGTGGAFYGYTF.

The rearrangement joins TRBV4-1 to TRBJ1-4; 8 positions agree with TRBD1. CDR1 is MGHRA, CDR2 YSYEKL, per germline. The ends lost 5 bases at V and 5 bases at J; junction bases unmatched: 10. The CDR3 is 16 residues long. The CDR3 DNA reads TGCGCCAGCAGCGAGAGAGACAGGGGAAGGAATGAAAAACTGTTTTTT. This encodes CASSERDRGRNEKLFF.

The chain uses TRBV5-6 and TRBJ2-2, with D unresolved. The CDR3 spans 11 residues. Germline CDR1 reads SGHDT; CDR2 reads YYEEEE. Between the trimmed V and J ends, which lost 3 bases and 5 bases, there was a span of 2 bases. The CDR3 loop is CASSSTGELFF. In DNA, the CDR3 is TGTGCCAGCAGCTCGACCGGGGAGCTGTTTTTT.

V usage is TRBV25-1 and J usage is TRBJ2-5; TRBD2 matches 10 bases. The CDR3 covers 14 residues. V dropped 6 bases and J dropped 1; count of bases not matched to a gene: 2. Germline assignment: CDR1 MGHDK and CDR2 SYGVNS. The CDR3 loop is CASRLAGAQETQYF. Here the CDR3 DNA reads TGTGCCAGCAGGCTAGCGGGGGCCCAAGAGACCCAGTACTTC.

V gene TRBV3-1 (or the pseudogene TRBV3-2) combines with J gene TRBJ1-3; 9 bases line up with TRBD1. V trimming: 0 bases; J trimming: 6 bases; junction bases outside the gene matches: 6. This CDR3 has 16 amino acids. Germline V gives CDR1 LGHDT, CDR2 YNNKEL (reference sequence). The CDR3 is CASSQDPWDRVNTIYF. The CDR3 DNA is TGTGCCAGCAGCCAAGATCCCTGGGACAGGGTAAACACCATATATTTT.

The table lists this clone with a count of one. The chain carries TRBV7-9 and TRBJ2-3; 7 nucleotides line up with TRBD2. With V trimmed by 4 bases and J by 0 bases, 10 bases remained unmatched. This CDR3 has 17 amino acids. Germline values: CDR1 SEHNR, CDR2 FQNEAQ (reference sequence). The CDR3 reads CASSSGGASFSTDTQYF. In nucleotides, the CDR3 is TGTGCCAGCAGCTCGGGGGGAGCCTCGTTTAGCACAGATACGCAGTATTTT.

This rearrangement joins TRBV6-5 to TRBJ1-1, with TRBD1 identical over 11 bases. Germline values: CDR1 MNHEY, CDR2 SVGAGI. V shed 6 bases and J 5 bases; nucleotides not matched to a gene: 5. The CDR3 spans 14 residues. This CDR3 reads CASRSGTGGTEAFF. The CDR3 DNA is TGTGCCAGCAGATCCGGGACAGGGGGAACTGAAGCTTTCTTT.

This chain joins TRBV7-2 and TRBJ1-6, with TRBD1 matching over 9 bases. This CDR3 is built from 16 residues. Germline V gene data show CDR1 as SGHTA and CDR2 as FQGNSA. The V and J ends lost 3 bases and 3 bases, in that order; junction bases with no gene match: 3. The CDR3 region has the DNA TGTGCCAGCAGCTTGGACAGGGGCCTCTATAATTCACCCCTCCACTTT. Translated: CASSLDRGLYNSPLHF.

The J gene is TRBJ2-5, the V gene TRBV4-2; 9 bases fit TRBD2. With V trimmed by 0 bases and J by 6 bases, 8 bases remained unmatched. Germline lookup yields CDR1 LGHNA and CDR2 YNFKEQ. The CDR3 contains 16 residues. DNA of the CDR3: TGTGCCAGCAGCCAAGATATTAGCGGGGGCGCACAGACCCAGTACTTC. Its translation is CASSQDISGGAQTQYF.

This clone has a single count. V usage is TRBV5-1 and J usage is TRBJ1-3, with D perhaps TRBD1 (5 bases). The CDR3 contains 17 residues. CDR1 SGHRS and CDR2 YFSETQ come from the germline V gene. The germline V and J ends were trimmed by 3 bases and 4 bases, with 20 bases remaining between them. The CDR3 bases are TGCGCCAGCAGCTCGGCGGCAGGGCTCTCTCAGGGAAACACCATATATTTT. It is translated as CASSSAAGLSQGNTIYF. Filled out from reference TRBV5-1 and TRBJ1-3, the complete variable domain reads KAGVTQTPRYLIKTRGQQVTLSCSPISGHRSVSWYQQTPGQGLQFLFEYFSETQRNKGNFPGRFSGRQFSNSRSEMNVSTLELGDSALYLCASSSAAGLSQGNTIYFGEGSWLTVV.

This clone showed up many times. At the DNA level, this CDR3 is encoded by other sequences in the same sample as well. V usage is TRBV7-2 and J usage is TRBJ1-1; D perhaps matches TRBD1 (5 bases). With 4 bases removed from V and 1 base from J, the gap between germline ends came to 7 bases. CDR3 size: 13 residues. Germline-derived CDR1 and CDR2 are SGHTA and FQGNSA. The CDR3 sequence: CASSSGQNTEAFF. In DNA, the CDR3 is TGTGCCAGCAGCTCAGGACAGAACACTGAAGCTTTCTTT.

The V gene is TRBV10-3, the J gene TRBJ1-1, with TRBD1 matching over 9 bases. CDR3 length: 14 amino acids. Germline lookup yields CDR1 ENHRY and CDR2 SYGVKD. The junction had 9 bases not matched to a gene; V was cut back by 6 bases and J by 7 bases. In DNA form, the CDR3 reads TGTGCCATCAGAGGGGACAGGGCCGGGGATGAAGCTTTCTTT. Translated: CAIRGDRAGDEAFF.

The V and J genes are TRBV6-4 and TRBJ1-2, with a possible D match to TRBD1 (6 bases). CDR3 length: 13 amino acids. The germline CDR1 and CDR2 sequences are MRHNA and SNTAGT. Trimming removed 6 bases from V and 5 bases from J, with 13 bases in between. The CDR3, as DNA: TGTGCCAGCAGAGCACAGGGATCTTATGGCTACACCTTC. It is translated as CASRAQGSYGYTF.